Below are 27 T cell receptor beta chains sequenced from a single sample in a study of blood T cell repertoires in COVID-19. The table came from immunoSEQ multiplex PCR; TCRdb's copy has only in-frame clones and leaves some out. The sample lists under 200,000 clones, more than 65% seen once, with about a sixth in the top ten. Specimen: PBMCs or T cells enriched from blood (not recorded which). Receptor source: a man aged 60 to 69 who had recovered from COVID-19.

The V gene is TRBV10-3, the J gene TRBJ2-2; TRBD2 might be the D (5 bases). The CDR3 is 15 amino acids. V lost 0 bases to trimming and J lost 8 bases, with 13 bases between them. Germline V gene sequence: CDR1 ENHRY, CDR2 SYGVKD. For the CDR3, the DNA is TGTGCCATCAGTGAGTCGACGGGAAGCAGGGGGGAGCTGTTTTTT. Encoded protein: CAISESTGSRGELFF.

The chain links TRBV2 to TRBJ1-1; TRBD1 matches at 12 bases. The CDR3 extends over 14 amino acids. The germline CDR1 and CDR2 sequences are SNHLY and FYNNEI. J lost 4 bases, V lost 9 bases, and 6 bases had no gene match. CDR3 coding DNA: TGTGCCAGGTGGGACAGGGGGCGTGGCACTGAAGCTTTCTTT. It is translated as CARWDRGRGTEAFF.

The chain employs TRBV7-9 and TRBJ1-1, with D possibly matching TRBD1 (5 bases). Deletions cut 5 bases from V and 6 bases from J, with 16 bases between. CDR3 length: 14 amino acids. CDR1 SEHNR and CDR2 FQNEAQ come from the germline V gene (reference sequence). CDR3 protein: CASSRKGGAAEAFF. CDR3 sequence (DNA): TGTGCCAGCAGCCGAAAGGGAGGGGCCGCTGAAGCTTTCTTT.

The chain carries TRBV12-5 and TRBJ2-2; D may be TRBD1 (5 bases). Germline V gives CDR1 LGHNT, CDR2 FRNRAP. The CDR3 consists of 14 residues. Trimming pared 2 bases from V and 4 bases from J, leaving 8 bases between. The CDR3 region is CASGLRGSTGELFF. CDR3 bases: TGTGCTAGTGGTTTGAGGGGATCCACCGGGGAGCTGTTTTTT. Full variable domain (outside the CDR3, taken from reference TRBV12-5 and TRBJ2-2): DARVTQTPRHKVTEMGQEVTMRCQPILGHNTVFWYRQTMMQGLELLAYFRNRAPLDDSGMPKDRFSAEMPDATLATLKIQPSEPRDSAVYFCASGLRGSTGELFFGEGSRLTVL.

V gene TRBV19 combines with J gene TRBJ1-5, with 10 bases lining up with TRBD1. This CDR3 region has 14 residues. Trimming cost V 5 bases and J 5 bases; bases outside gene matches: 3. Germline CDR1 LNHDA, CDR2 SQIVND (reference sequence). The CDR3 DNA reads TGTGCCAGTAGTTACGGGACAGGGGATCAGCCCCAGCATTTT. Translating it yields CASSYGTGDQPQHF.

The rearrangement uses TRBV7-2 and TRBJ2-1, with D tentatively TRBD2 (6 bases). The germline V and J ends were trimmed by 3 bases and 5 bases, with 17 bases remaining between them. CDR1 is SGHTA, CDR2 FQGNSA, per germline. The CDR3 loop spans 16 amino acids. CDR3 loop: CASSFQTRAGDNEQFF. The DNA of the CDR3 is TGTGCCAGCAGCTTCCAGACTAGAGCGGGTGACAATGAGCAGTTCTTC.

The chain carries TRBV5-1 and TRBJ2-5, with 7 bases identical to TRBD1. The germline CDR1 and CDR2 sequences are SGHRS and YFSETQ. The CDR3 sequence is 14 residues long. Unmatched junction bases numbered 5, after V lost 4 bases and J lost 2 bases. The CDR3 bases are TGCGCCAGCAGCATGGGACAGACTCAAGAGACCCAGTACTTC. The encoded protein is CASSMGQTQETQYF.

The chain links TRBV30 to TRBJ2-1, with 8 bases fitting TRBD2. Germline CDR1 reads GTSNPN; CDR2 reads SVGIG (reference sequence). The CDR3 runs 18 residues. The trim removed 0 bases at V and 4 bases at J, leaving 14 bases unmatched. The CDR3 DNA sequence: TGTGCCTGGAGTGTAGATTTCAGCGGGGGTTCTCCTTACAATGAGCAGTTCTTC. This gives the protein CAWSVDFSGGSPYNEQFF.

The chain's CDR3 is CASSSVTELNEKLFF. CDR3 nucleotides: TGTGCCAGCTCAAGCGTGACAGAGCTTAATGAAAAACTGTTTTTT. This chain connects TRBV18 to TRBJ1-4; weak D call: TRBD1 (5 bases). The CDR3 runs to 15 residues. V lost 5 bases, J lost 4 bases, and 14 bases lay in between. Germline CDR1 reads KGHSH; CDR2 reads LQKENI.

This clone appeared a few times. V and J are TRBV19 and TRBJ1-2; perhaps TRBD1 as D (6 bases). V dropped 8 bases and J dropped 8 bases, with 24 bases sitting between them. Germline V gene lookup returns CDR1 LNHDA and CDR2 SQIVND (reference sequence). CDR3 length: 15 residues. Here the CDR3 DNA reads TGTGCCAGTCGGGGGGCGATGACGGGCTACGGGGGCTACACCTTC. Amino acids: CASRGAMTGYGGYTF.

V usage is TRBV5-1 and J usage is TRBJ1-4, with 7 bases aligning to TRBD1. Germline loops: CDR1 SGHRS, CDR2 YFSETQ. This CDR3 has 16 amino acids. V shed 0 bases and J 10 bases; nucleotides not matched to a gene: 12. The CDR3, as DNA: TGCGCCAGCAGCTTGGCCGGGACAGCCCAGGAGGGAAAACTGTTTTTT. The encoded protein is CASSLAGTAQEGKLFF.

This chain links TRBV11-3 with TRBJ1-1; 9 bases line up with TRBD1. Germline CDR1 reads SGHNT; CDR2 reads YENEEA. V shed 5 bases, J shed 3 bases, and the junction held 7 bases outside the gene matches. This CDR3 has 15 amino acids. The CDR3 DNA follows: TGTGCCAGCAGCCAAAGGACAGGGGACCACACTGAAGCTTTCTTT. It codes for CASSQRTGDHTEAFF.

The chain couples TRBV24-1 to TRBJ1-6, with 8 bases aligning to TRBD1. This CDR3 spans 14 amino acids. V lost 6 bases and J lost 9; bases outside the gene matches: 6. CDR1 and CDR2 (germline): KGHDR, SFDVKD. CDR3 DNA sequence: TGTGCCACCAGTTCCGGGACAGGATCTTCACCCCTCCACTTT. It codes for CATSSGTGSSPLHF.

This clone was picked up one time. This sequence joins TRBV3-1 (or the pseudogene TRBV3-2) and TRBJ2-5; D is ambiguous. The CDR3 loop spans 12 amino acids. The V gene lost 2 bases and the J gene lost 5 bases, with 6 bases spanning the gap. Germline V gene sequence: CDR1 LGHDT, CDR2 YNNKEL (reference sequence). The CDR3 coding sequence is TGTGCCAGCAGCCAACTTGTTGAGACCCAGTACTTC. Amino acid sequence: CASSQLVETQYF.

This chain links TRBV18 with TRBJ2-7; perhaps TRBD1 as D (6 bases). The CDR3 runs 15 residues. Deletions cut 0 bases from V and 2 bases from J, with 11 bases between. Germline assignment: CDR1 KGHSH and CDR2 LQKENI. The CDR3 is CASSPPTGQAYEQYF. In DNA, the CDR3 is TGTGCCAGCTCACCACCGACAGGCCAGGCCTACGAGCAGTACTTC. The complete variable domain, with remaining parts taken from reference TRBV18 and TRBJ2-7, reads NAGVMQNPRHLVRRRGQEARLRCSPMKGHSHVYWYRQLPEEGLKFMVYLQKENIIDESGMPKERFSAEFPKEGPSILRIQQVVRGDSAAYFCASSPPTGQAYEQYFGPGTRLTVT.

The rearrangement links TRBV2 to TRBJ1-5, with D perhaps matching TRBD1 (6 bases). CDR3 length: 13 residues. Germline CDR1 and CDR2: SNHLY and FYNNEI. V was trimmed by 6 bases and J by 8 bases, leaving 14 bases between them. CDR3 DNA sequence: TGTGCCAGCAGAAGCAACAGGGTAGAGCCCCAGCATTTT. This codes for CASRSNRVEPQHF.

The chain links TRBV28 to TRBJ1-5; D is ambiguous. In germline, CDR1 is MDHEN, CDR2 SYDVKM. Trimming took 2 bases from V and 0 from J, leaving 8 bases between them. This CDR3 is 15 amino acids long. CDR3: CASSLPTFSNQPQHF. CDR3 sequence (DNA): TGTGCCAGCAGTTTACCGACATTTAGCAATCAGCCCCAGCATTTT.

This chain joins TRBV27 and TRBJ2-2; 12 nucleotides line up with TRBD2. The CDR3 sequence is 17 residues long. Germline CDR1 reads MNHEY; CDR2 reads SMNVEV (reference sequence). V lost 5 bases and J lost 8; bases outside the gene matches: 12. CDR3 in amino acids: CASSPAPLAGGSGELFF. The CDR3 bases are TGTGCCAGCAGTCCCGCCCCCCTAGCGGGAGGGTCTGGGGAGCTGTTTTTT.

The V and J genes are TRBV19 and TRBJ2-7; 8 bases map to TRBD1. The V gene's germline CDR1 is LNHDA and CDR2 SQIVND (reference sequence). The CDR3 totals 14 residues. V lost 3 bases to trimming and J lost 5 bases; unmatched junction nucleotides: 6. The CDR3 DNA reads as TGTGCCAGTAGTATTGACAGGGGAAGAAACGAGCAGTACTTC. Translation: CASSIDRGRNEQYF.

On this clone itself: This sample includes further DNA sequences coding for the same CDR3. This chain links TRBV7-3 with TRBJ2-3; 11 positions match TRBD2. The CDR3 sequence is 15 residues long. The V gene end was trimmed by 5 bases and the J gene end by 3 bases; junction bases not matched to a gene: 4. Germline V gene lookup returns CDR1 SGHTA and CDR2 FQGTGA. The CDR3 region is CASSLTSGETDTQYF. DNA of the CDR3: TGTGCCAGCAGCCTGACTAGCGGGGAGACAGATACGCAGTATTTT.

The CDR3 is CASSTDRVGNTIYF. CDR3 coding DNA: TGTGCCAGCAGCACGGACAGGGTAGGAAACACCATATATTTT. The gene calls are TRBV9 and TRBJ1-3; TRBD1 matches at 8 bases. V was pared by 4 bases and J by 4 bases, with 4 bases of the junction left unmatched. This CDR3 spans 14 amino acids. CDR1 SGDLS and CDR2 YYNGEE come from the germline V gene.

The chain joins TRBV20-1 to TRBJ2-2; D unclear. CDR1 is DFQATT and CDR2 is SNEGSKA in the germline V gene (reference sequence). Trimming took 7 bases from V and 7 from J, leaving 10 bases between them. The CDR3 spans 11 residues. The CDR3 sequence: CSGREDGELFF. CDR3 nucleotide sequence: TGCAGTGGACGAGAGGACGGGGAGCTGTTTTTT.

The chain employs TRBV14 and TRBJ2-7, with TRBD2 as a possible D gene (7 bases). The CDR3 extends over 17 amino acids. V was trimmed by 2 bases and J by 3 bases, leaving 20 bases between them. The germline V gene encodes CDR1 SGHDN and CDR2 FVKESK. CDR3 sequence reads: CASSQLELGGGSYEQYF. CDR3 coding DNA: TGTGCCAGCAGCCAACTCGAACTAGGGGGGGGGAGCTACGAGCAGTACTTC.

V gene TRBV18 combines with J gene TRBJ1-1; 7 bases align to TRBD1. The CDR3 is 13 amino acids. J gave up 4 bases and V 5 bases, and 4 bases lay outside the gene matches. In germline, CDR1 is KGHSH, CDR2 LQKENI. CDR3 coding DNA: TGTGCCAGCTCAGCGACAGGGCCCACTGAAGCTTTCTTT. Protein sequence: CASSATGPTEAFF.

The V call is TRBV5-1, the J call TRBJ1-6; 10 positions agree with TRBD1. Trimming cost V 5 bases and J 10 bases; bases outside gene matches: 6. This CDR3 comprises 14 residues. Per the germline V gene, CDR1 is SGHRS and CDR2 is YFSETQ. The chain's CDR3 is CASSADRGLSPLHF. For the CDR3, the DNA is TGCGCCAGCAGTGCCGACAGGGGGCTGTCACCCCTCCACTTT.

V and J are TRBV5-1 and TRBJ2-7; D is possibly TRBD1 (5 bases). Trimming took 0 bases from V and 7 from J, leaving 14 bases between them. Germline lookup yields CDR1 SGHRS and CDR2 YFSETQ. CDR3 length equals 14 residues. In nucleotides, the CDR3 is TGCGCCAGCAGCTTGGAAGGACACTCAAGGGAGCAGTACTTC. Translation: CASSLEGHSREQYF.

V gene TRBV15 combines with J gene TRBJ2-1; tentatively, D is TRBD2 (5 bases). The CDR3 loop spans 13 amino acids. Germline CDR1 reads LNHNV; CDR2 reads YYDKDF (reference sequence). V lost 4 bases and J lost 7, with 11 bases in between. The CDR3 spells CATSTDRGNEQFF. The CDR3 DNA reads as TGTGCCACCAGCACGGATCGAGGGAATGAGCAGTTCTTC.